This TCR beta chain was captured by sequencing in a study of T cells in Graves' hyperthyroidism and ophthalmopathy. Study results and caveats: Separation of ophthalmopathy from stable hyperthyroidism was achieved by a 13 V-J model.

RNA transcripts were the template for amplifying TCR beta CDR3 regions. TCR CDR3 underwent first-round RT-PCR with the HTBI primer set. MiXCR, run by TCRdb on the multiplex PCR reads, gives a single entry per CDR3 protein. The sample has about 270,000 distinct CDR3 sequences; roughly 22% are singletons. Ophthalmopathy patients all had a Clinical Activity Score of at least 3, a NOSPECS grade of at least 4 and disease under 3 months old. Based on clinical symptoms, serum thyroxine and TRAb, thyroid ultrasound and orbital computed tomography, diagnoses were reached. Cells are PBMCs isolated from more than 8.5 ml of fresh blood. The ends lost 5 bases at V and 4 bases at J; junction bases unmatched: 16. The germline gives CDR1 SQVTM, CDR2 ANQGSEA. The CDR3 runs to 18 residues. This clonotype was counted a few times. The antigen is undetermined.

The rearrangement joins TRBV29-1 to TRBJ2-5; 13 positions agree with TRBD2. Input material: blood. The clonotype was recovered from a man aged 30 to 45 with Graves' ophthalmopathy. DNA of the CDR3: TGCAGCGTTAGACCGGGACTAGCGGGACCCCTTGTAGCAGAGACCCAGTACTTC. Its translation is CSVRPGLAGPLVAETQYF.